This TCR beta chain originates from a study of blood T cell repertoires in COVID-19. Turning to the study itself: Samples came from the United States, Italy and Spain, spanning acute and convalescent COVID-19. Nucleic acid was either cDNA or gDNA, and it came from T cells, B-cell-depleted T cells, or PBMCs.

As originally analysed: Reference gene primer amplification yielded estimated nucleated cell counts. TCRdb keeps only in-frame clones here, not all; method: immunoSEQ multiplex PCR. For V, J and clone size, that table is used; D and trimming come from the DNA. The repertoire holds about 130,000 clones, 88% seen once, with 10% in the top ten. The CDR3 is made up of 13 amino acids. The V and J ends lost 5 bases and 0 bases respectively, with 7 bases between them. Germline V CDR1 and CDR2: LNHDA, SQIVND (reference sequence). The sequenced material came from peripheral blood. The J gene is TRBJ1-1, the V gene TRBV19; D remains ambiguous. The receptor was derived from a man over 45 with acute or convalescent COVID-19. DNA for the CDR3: TGTGCCAGTAGTCCGAACATGAACACTGAAGCTTTCTTT. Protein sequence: CASSPNMNTEAFF.